This T cell receptor (beta chain) was sequenced in a study of T cell changes during pregnancy in multiple sclerosis. The protocol was immunoSEQ multiplex PCR, while the TCRdb copy is restricted to in-frame clones and leaves out a portion. The repertoire includes tens of thousands of clones, approximately 90% of them detected once, and around 2.5% sits in the top ten. Germline assignment: CDR1 SGHVS and CDR2 FQNEAQ. Trimming took 3 bases from V and 7 from J, leaving 7 bases between them. CDR3 length: 12 amino acids. V is TRBV7-8 and J is TRBJ2-1, with D hard to call. This sample comprised peripheral blood, obtained in the second trimester of pregnancy. The clonotype was recovered from a female donor in good health, enrolled as a control in a pregnancy study. Written as DNA, the CDR3 is TGTGCCAGCAGCTTTGTGGAGAATGAGCAGTTCTTC. Residues: CASSFVENEQFF. Full variable domain (outside the CDR3, taken from reference TRBV7-8 and TRBJ2-1): GAGVSQSPRYKVAKRGQDVALRCDPISGHVSLFWYQQALGQGPEFLTYFQNEAQLDKSGLPSDRFFAERPEGSVSTLKIQRTQQEDSAVYLCASSFVENEQFFGPGTRLTVL.